These 28 T cell receptor beta chains came from one sample sequenced in a study of cytomegalovirus exposure and HLA in healthy donors. 13 Jbeta primers and 60 Vbeta primers were used for the PCR. Method: immunoSEQ multiplex PCR; TCRdb's copy keeps in-frame clones and lacks some. Counted here are about 91,000 clones, around nine tenths occurring once; the ten biggest clones make up approximately 9.2%. The sequencing sample was made of PBMCs. The receptors were gathered from a man aged 25 to 45 in good health and CMV-seropositive.

V and J are TRBV7-9 and TRBJ1-2; no clear D gene. CDR3 length: 13 residues. Trimming stripped 8 bases from V and 7 bases from J, with 17 bases between. Germline assignment: CDR1 SEHNR and CDR2 FQNEAQ (reference sequence). The CDR3 DNA reads as TGTGCCAGCCCCCAGGTCGGAGGTAGTGGCTACACCTTC. The encoded protein is CASPQVGGSGYTF.

The chain uses TRBV4-1 and TRBJ2-1; 8 nucleotides line up with TRBD2. The CDR3 is 16 residues long. V trimming: 0 bases; J trimming: 6 bases; junction bases outside the gene matches: 7. Germline V lookup: CDR1 MGHRA, CDR2 YSYEKL. CDR3 in amino acids: CASSQEWLAGLNEQFF. The CDR3, as DNA: TGCGCCAGCAGCCAAGAATGGCTAGCGGGTCTCAATGAGCAGTTCTTC.

This rearrangement joins TRBV6-5 to TRBJ2-2; D is perhaps TRBD1 (6 bases). Between the trimmed V and J ends, which lost 8 bases and 1 base, there was a span of 11 bases. The V gene's germline CDR1 is MNHEY and CDR2 SVGAGI. There are 14 residues in the CDR3. The CDR3 sequence: CASALQGNTGELFF. The CDR3 bases are TGTGCCAGCGCCTTACAGGGGAACACCGGGGAGCTGTTTTTT.

This sequence joins TRBV6-1 and TRBJ1-5; D is uncertain. The germline V gene has CDR1 MNHNS and CDR2 SASEGT. V lost 7 bases, J lost 6 bases, and 13 bases lay in between. This CDR3 spans 13 amino acids. The CDR3 protein is CASNQNGIQPQHF. Written as DNA, the CDR3 is TGTGCCAGCAATCAGAACGGGATTCAGCCCCAGCATTTT.

The chain joins TRBV12-5 to TRBJ1-2, with no clear D. The germline V gene encodes CDR1 LGHNT and CDR2 FRNRAP. V gave up 5 bases and J gave up 7 bases, with 17 bases separating them. The CDR3 is 14 amino acids. The CDR3 spells CASGGLGRGSGYTF. Here the CDR3 DNA reads TGTGCTAGTGGTGGACTGGGTCGCGGGAGTGGCTACACCTTC.

This clone was observed once. The chain links TRBV18 to TRBJ2-7; D perhaps matches TRBD2 (5 bases). V was cut by 1 base and J by 4 bases, with 5 bases left in between. The germline V gene encodes CDR1 KGHSH and CDR2 LQKENI. This CDR3 region has 12 residues. The CDR3 region has the DNA TGTGCCAGCTCACCACGAGGGTACGAGCAGTACTTC. It encodes CASSPRGYEQYF. The complete variable domain, with remaining parts taken from reference TRBV18 and TRBJ2-7, reads NAGVMQNPRHLVRRRGQEARLRCSPMKGHSHVYWYRQLPEEGLKFMVYLQKENIIDESGMPKERFSAEFPKEGPSILRIQQVVRGDSAAYFCASSPRGYEQYFGPGTRLTVT.

The chain is built from TRBV5-1 and TRBJ1-2; 9 nucleotides match TRBD1. The CDR3 totals 18 residues. Germline V gene lookup returns CDR1 SGHRS and CDR2 YFSETQ. Trimming removed 1 base from V and 1 base from J; junction bases left unmatched: 11. CDR3 residues: CASSLTPPGQGINYGYTF. In DNA, the CDR3 is TGCGCCAGCAGCTTGACCCCCCCAGGACAGGGGATTAACTATGGCTACACCTTC.

This clone appeared a single time. The chain carries TRBV7-6 and TRBJ2-7, with TRBD1 as a possible D gene (6 bases). V shed 1 base and J shed 3 bases, with 13 bases lying between them. The CDR3 totals 15 residues. CDR1 and CDR2 (germline): SGHVS, FNYEAQ. The CDR3 loop is CASSLGDPGDYEQYF. CDR3 sequence (DNA): TGTGCCAGCAGCTTAGGGGACCCAGGGGACTACGAGCAGTACTTC.

There are a few counts of this clone. The chain links TRBV9 to TRBJ2-5; 8 nucleotides match TRBD2. The J segment lost 4 bases and the V segment lost 0 bases, leaving 17 bases of the junction unmatched. Germline V gives CDR1 SGDLS, CDR2 YYNGEE. This CDR3 has 19 residues. The CDR3 DNA follows: TGTGCCAGCAGCGTAGGAGCCCGCCATGGGGGGCGGGGGGTAGAGACCCAGTACTTC. This gives the protein CASSVGARHGGRGVETQYF.

The chain is built from TRBV28 and TRBJ1-5; 7 positions match TRBD1. CDR1 is MDHEN and CDR2 is SYDVKM in the germline V gene. Germline trimming cut 8 bases from V and 0 bases from J; bases unmatched to any gene: 4. The CDR3 loop spans 14 amino acids. CDR3 region: CASGGQNSNQPQHF. Written as DNA, the CDR3 is TGTGCCAGCGGGGGACAGAATAGCAATCAGCCCCAGCATTTT. Complete variable domain (other parts from reference TRBV28 and TRBJ1-5): DVKVTQSSRYLVKRTGEKVFLECVQDMDHENMFWYRQDPGLGLRLIYFSYDVKMKEKGDIPEGYSVSREKKERFSLILESASTNQTSMYLCASGGQNSNQPQHFGDGTRLSIL.

The chain links TRBV5-1 to TRBJ1-1; 9 nucleotides agree with TRBD1. The V gene end was trimmed by 4 bases and the J gene end by 6 bases; junction bases not matched to a gene: 10. CDR1 and CDR2 (germline): SGHRS, YFSETQ. The CDR3 sequence is 15 residues long. The CDR3 spells CASSVPGQGGSEAFF. CDR3 DNA sequence: TGCGCCAGCAGCGTCCCGGGACAGGGAGGGTCTGAAGCTTTCTTT.

The chain is built from TRBV5-1 and TRBJ1-1, with D perhaps matching TRBD1 (5 bases). Trimming took off 1 base at V and 0 bases at J, with 10 bases between the two ends. The length of the CDR3 is 15 residues. CDR1 and CDR2 (germline): SGHRS, YFSETQ. This CDR3 is CASSLWDSMNTEAFF. CDR3 in DNA: TGCGCCAGCAGCTTGTGGGACTCTATGAACACTGAAGCTTTCTTT.

J is TRBJ1-3 and V is TRBV5-1, with D maybe TRBD1 (6 bases). Germline CDR1 reads SGHRS; CDR2 reads YFSETQ. The CDR3 runs to 15 residues. Trimming removed 7 bases from V and 4 bases from J, with 18 bases in between. The CDR3 DNA reads as TGCGCCAGCGGGGTGGACAGCCTTCGAGGAAACACCATATATTTT. Protein product: CASGVDSLRGNTIYF.

The chain links TRBV7-2 to TRBJ2-1, with a tentative D call TRBD2 (6 bases). CDR3 length equals 15 residues. The germline V gene encodes CDR1 SGHTA and CDR2 FQGNSA. Trimming left V 5 bases short and J 5 bases short, with 16 bases between. The CDR3 reads CASSLQGRSHNEQFF. CDR3 bases: TGTGCCAGCAGCCTCCAAGGGAGGTCCCACAATGAGCAGTTCTTC.

V gene TRBV6-1 combines with J gene TRBJ1-1; tentative D call: TRBD1 (6 bases). The germline V and J ends were trimmed by 3 bases and 5 bases, with 13 bases remaining between them. Germline V CDR1 and CDR2: MNHNS, SASEGT. This CDR3 contains 14 residues. Written as DNA, the CDR3 is TGTGCCAGCAGTGACGTCGGGACATCAACTGAAGCTTTCTTT. The encoded protein is CASSDVGTSTEAFF.

This chain joins TRBV2 and TRBJ2-3, with D perhaps TRBD1 (6 bases). The germline V gene has CDR1 SNHLY and CDR2 FYNNEI. The V end was cut by 5 bases, the J end by 9 bases, with 9 bases between. The CDR3 has 11 amino acids. For the CDR3, the DNA is TGTGCCAGCAGTATCGGACAGACGCAGTATTTT. Residues: CASSIGQTQYF.

The chain links TRBV28 to TRBJ1-2, with D hard to call. Germline CDR1 MDHEN, CDR2 SYDVKM. CDR3 length equals 12 residues. Trimming pared 5 bases from V and 3 bases from J, leaving 7 bases between. CDR3 sequence reads: CASSAQDYGYTF. The CDR3 nucleotides read TGTGCCAGCAGTGCCCAGGACTATGGCTACACCTTC.

The rearrangement links TRBV7-3 to TRBJ2-1; no clear D. Germline CDR1 and CDR2: SGHTA and FQGTGA. This CDR3 is 14 amino acids long. Between the trimmed V and J ends, which lost 2 bases and 5 bases, there was a span of 10 bases. CDR3 in amino acids: CASSLVSTDNEQFF. As DNA, the CDR3 is TGTGCCAGCAGCTTAGTTTCAACTGACAATGAGCAGTTCTTC. Together with reference TRBV7-3 and TRBJ2-1, the CDR3 gives the full variable domain: GAGVSQTPSNKVTEKGKYVELRCDPISGHTALYWYRQSLGQGPEFLIYFQGTGAADDSGLPNDRFFAVRPEGSVSTLKIQRTERGDSAVYLCASSLVSTDNEQFFGPGTRLTVL.

About this clone itself: One junction end does not reproduce the germline sequence, and a read error may be involved. This chain links TRBV30 with TRBJ2-2; D possibly corresponds to TRBD1 (6 bases). CDR1 and CDR2 from the germline V gene are GTSNPN and SVGIG (reference sequence). The CDR3 has 15 amino acids. The CDR3 coding sequence is TGTGCCTGGAGTGTACGGACCAGGGGCACCGGGAAGCTGTTTTTT. This codes for CAWSVRTRGTGKLFF.

This clone showed up just a few times. The rearrangement uses TRBV15 and TRBJ2-3; a weak D match, TRBD2 (6 bases). V gave up 7 bases and J gave up 6 bases, with 14 bases separating them. CDR1 LNHNV and CDR2 YYDKDF come from the germline V gene (reference sequence). The CDR3 sequence is 13 residues long. CDR3 protein: CATTSRRGDTQYF. CDR3 nucleotide sequence: TGTGCCACCACCTCCCGCCGGGGGGATACGCAGTATTTT.

The V gene is TRBV9, the J gene TRBJ1-2, with D maybe TRBD1 (5 bases). CDR3 length: 16 amino acids. The germline V gene has CDR1 SGDLS and CDR2 YYNGEE. V dropped 3 bases and J dropped 0 bases, with 15 bases sitting between them. The CDR3 nucleotides are TGTGCCAGCAGCGCGACTCAGGGATGGGCTAACTATGGCTACACCTTC. As protein: CASSATQGWANYGYTF.

The V call is TRBV5-1, the J call TRBJ2-7; D unresolved. The CDR3 runs 14 residues. With 2 bases removed from V and 0 bases from J, the gap between germline ends came to 9 bases. Germline V gene data show CDR1 as SGHRS and CDR2 as YFSETQ. CDR3 sequence (DNA): TGCGCCAGCAGCTTACCAGCGAACTCCTACGAGCAGTACTTC. This codes for CASSLPANSYEQYF.

This chain joins TRBV5-1 and TRBJ2-5; 11 bases fit TRBD1. The germline CDR1 and CDR2 sequences are SGHRS and YFSETQ. The trim removed 1 base at V and 4 bases at J, leaving 9 bases unmatched. The CDR3 is 17 residues long. The CDR3 sequence: CASSLIKPGQGGETQYF. The CDR3 DNA sequence: TGCGCCAGCAGCTTGATCAAACCGGGACAGGGGGGAGAGACCCAGTACTTC.

The chain couples TRBV4-1 to TRBJ2-3, with 10 bases lining up with TRBD2. The germline CDR1 and CDR2 sequences are MGHRA and YSYEKL. The CDR3 covers 22 residues. Trimming took 0 bases from V and 4 from J; bases not matched to a gene: 22. CDR3 region: CASSQDLIRAVEREGRSDTQYF. The CDR3 nucleotides are TGCGCCAGCAGCCAAGACTTAATCAGGGCGGTGGAGCGGGAGGGCCGGTCAGATACGCAGTATTTT.

This chain joins TRBV10-2 and TRBJ2-7; D call uncertain. Germline CDR1 is WSHSY and CDR2 is SAAADI. CDR3 length: 13 amino acids. The V and J ends lost 4 bases and 7 bases respectively, with 14 bases between them. CDR3 DNA sequence: TGCGCCAGCAGTGTGGCCAGATCGTGGGAGCAGTACTTC. Protein: CASSVARSWEQYF.

CDR3 residues: CAISEFLNPGQGRRQPQHF. The CDR3 DNA follows: TGTGCCATCAGTGAGTTCCTTAACCCGGGACAGGGGAGGCGTCAGCCCCAGCATTTT. V gene TRBV10-3 combines with J gene TRBJ1-5, with 10 bases fitting TRBD1. V lost 1 base, J lost 6 bases, and 15 bases stayed unmatched. Germline loops: CDR1 ENHRY, CDR2 SYGVKD. The CDR3 consists of 19 residues.

The chain joins TRBV20-1 to TRBJ2-7, with TRBD1 matching 7 bases. The J segment lost 6 bases and the V segment lost 5 bases, leaving 1 base of the junction unmatched. The CDR3 loop spans 10 amino acids. The germline V gene encodes CDR1 DFQATT and CDR2 SNEGSKA (reference sequence). CDR3 nucleotides: TGCAGTGCTGGGACAGTCGAGCAGTACTTC. It codes for CSAGTVEQYF.

The chain uses TRBV5-4 and TRBJ2-1, with 8 bases that match TRBD1. The germline V gene encodes CDR1 SGHNT and CDR2 YYREEE (reference sequence). The CDR3 covers 15 residues. V lost 3 bases and J lost 8; bases outside the gene matches: 10. CDR3 sequence reads: CASSWTGWGLHEQFF. CDR3 in DNA: TGTGCCAGCAGCTGGACAGGGTGGGGTCTGCATGAGCAGTTCTTC.